The next 29 T cell receptor beta chains were all read from a single sample in a study of cytomegalovirus exposure and HLA in healthy donors. PCR used 60 Vbeta primers and 13 Jbeta primers. Clones were sequenced by immunoSEQ multiplex PCR, and TCRdb holds only the in-frame ones, with some missing. This sample has roughly 93,000 clones, with roughly four fifths found just once. Source material: PBMCs. Source of these receptors: a man aged 30-40 years in good health and CMV-seronegative.

The chain couples TRBV27 to TRBJ1-1; TRBD1 is a possible D gene (6 bases). The germline gives CDR1 MNHEY, CDR2 SMNVEV (reference sequence). This CDR3 is built from 16 residues. V lost 5 bases and J 2 bases, leaving 18 bases between the germline ends. Here the CDR3 reads CASSPSPGTYNTEAFF. DNA for the CDR3: TGTGCCAGCAGTCCCTCCCCCGGGACATATAACACTGAAGCTTTCTTT.

The chain recombines TRBV11-2 with TRBJ2-7; a weak D match, TRBD2 (5 bases). Germline CDR1 reads SGHAT; CDR2 reads FQNNGV. Trimming cost V 5 bases and J 2 bases, with 7 bases left between them. This CDR3 region has 12 residues. The CDR3 is CASSPLAYEQYF. The CDR3 region has the DNA TGTGCCAGCAGCCCACTAGCCTACGAGCAGTACTTC.

V and J are TRBV27 and TRBJ2-3, with D perhaps TRBD1 (7 bases). Germline CDR1 and CDR2: MNHEY and SMNVEV (reference sequence). The CDR3 runs to 15 residues. Trimming cost V 3 bases and J 3 bases, with 13 bases left between them. In nucleotides, the CDR3 is TGTGCCAGCAGTTTCCGGGCAGGGGGGACAGATACGCAGTATTTT. This encodes CASSFRAGGTDTQYF.

This rearrangement joins TRBV6-5 to TRBJ1-5; perhaps TRBD1 as D (6 bases). The germline CDR1 and CDR2 sequences are MNHEY and SVGAGI. V dropped 5 bases and J dropped 4 bases, with 9 bases sitting between them. The CDR3 has 13 residues. The CDR3 reads CASSGQQNQPQHF. The CDR3 nucleotides read TGTGCCAGCAGTGGACAGCAAAATCAGCCCCAGCATTTT.

The chain employs TRBV15 and TRBJ2-5, with a weak D call TRBD1 (8 bases). Germline CDR1 is LNHNV and CDR2 is YYDKDF (reference sequence). This CDR3 comprises 14 residues. V lost 4 bases and J lost 4, with 13 bases in between. In nucleotides, the CDR3 is TGTGCCACCAGCATTACAGGGGGGGGAGAGACCCAGTACTTC. Amino acids: CATSITGGGETQYF.

This chain joins TRBV4-2 and TRBJ1-2, with 11 positions matching TRBD1. CDR1 is LGHNA, CDR2 YNFKEQ, per germline. The CDR3 length is 17 residues. The V gene end was trimmed by 0 bases and the J gene end by 5 bases; junction bases not matched to a gene: 8. Here the CDR3 reads CASSQDPMDRGPYGYTF. As DNA, the CDR3 is TGTGCCAGCAGCCAAGATCCCATGGACAGGGGGCCGTATGGCTACACCTTC.

The chain recombines TRBV10-3 with TRBJ1-1; 7 bases agree with TRBD1. The CDR3 sequence is 13 residues long. Germline CDR1 and CDR2: ENHRY and SYGVKD. The ends lost 6 bases at V and 3 bases at J; junction bases unmatched: 4. The CDR3 DNA reads as TGTGCCATCAGAGTCGACAGGGACACTGAAGCTTTCTTT. This translates into CAIRVDRDTEAFF.

The chain couples TRBV5-1 to TRBJ2-5; 7 bases are shared with TRBD1. Gene TRBJ2-7 matches the end of the DNA better, so the J call may be wrong. The length of the CDR3 is 13 residues. The V gene's germline CDR1 is SGHRS and CDR2 YFSETQ. In nucleotides, the CDR3 is TGCGCCAGCAGCCTTGACAGGGCCTACGAGCAGTACTTC. Encoded protein: CASSLDRAYEQYF.

On this clone itself: At one end, the junction sequence differs from germline, possibly due to a read error. This chain links TRBV5-1 with TRBJ1-3, with a weak D call TRBD1 (6 bases). Germline lookup yields CDR1 SGHRS and CDR2 YFSETQ. The CDR3 contains 15 residues. The CDR3 DNA is TGCGCCAGCAGCTTTTCAGGGGCTACTGGGAACACCATATATTTT. It specifies CASSFSGATGNTIYF.

This clone appeared a single time. J is TRBJ1-2 and V is TRBV28, with D perhaps matching TRBD1 (6 bases). The germline CDR1 and CDR2 sequences are MDHEN and SYDVKM. This CDR3 is 14 amino acids long. Trimming took off 8 bases at V and 0 bases at J, with 13 bases between the two ends. CDR3 sequence: CASYPGQPNYGYTF. The CDR3 DNA reads as TGTGCCAGCTACCCAGGACAGCCTAACTATGGCTACACCTTC.

CDR3 amino acids: CASSFGGINQPQHF. The CDR3 nucleotides read TGTGCCAGCAGTTTTGGCGGAATCAATCAGCCCCAGCATTTT. This rearrangement joins TRBV27 to TRBJ1-5; unclear D gene. Germline lookup yields CDR1 MNHEY and CDR2 SMNVEV (reference sequence). Trimming stripped 3 bases from V and 3 bases from J, with 9 bases between. The CDR3 runs to 14 residues.

The chain carries TRBV9 and TRBJ2-1; TRBD2 aligns across 8 bases. The CDR3 is made up of 15 amino acids. V lost 4 bases and J lost 9; bases outside the gene matches: 12. Germline assignment: CDR1 SGDLS and CDR2 YYNGEE. CDR3: CASSFTSGLNPEQFF. The CDR3 DNA follows: TGTGCCAGCAGCTTCACTAGCGGCCTTAACCCTGAGCAGTTCTTC.

The V and J genes are TRBV9 and TRBJ2-4, with 9 positions matching TRBD2. Looked up from germline, CDR1 is SGDLS and CDR2 is YYNGEE. With V trimmed by 4 bases and J by 7 bases, 12 bases remained unmatched. This CDR3 region has 16 residues. Here the CDR3 DNA reads TGTGCCAGCAGCCACCCCAGTAGCGGGAGATTGAACATTCAGTACTTC. Translation: CASSHPSSGRLNIQYF.

This chain links TRBV11-3 with TRBJ1-1, with a weak D call TRBD1 (5 bases). V shed 4 bases and J shed 4 bases, with 22 bases lying between them. Germline lookup yields CDR1 SGHNT and CDR2 YENEEA. The CDR3 covers 17 residues. CDR3 region: CASSYGIQVLRGTEAFF. DNA for the CDR3: TGTGCCAGCAGCTACGGAATACAGGTACTTCGTGGCACTGAAGCTTTCTTT.

CDR3 sequence: CASSPDPRDKVYGYTF. In DNA form, the CDR3 reads TGCGCCAGCAGCCCCGACCCCCGGGACAAGGTCTATGGCTACACCTTC. V is TRBV5-1 and J is TRBJ1-2, with D perhaps matching TRBD1 (6 bases). The V gene lost 4 bases and the J gene lost 4 bases, with 20 bases spanning the gap. Germline CDR1 and CDR2: SGHRS and YFSETQ. The CDR3 covers 16 residues.

The rearrangement uses TRBV15 and TRBJ2-1, with D possibly TRBD1 on 5 matching bases. Germline loops: CDR1 LNHNV, CDR2 YYDKDF (reference sequence). Trimming removed 8 bases from V and 10 bases from J, with 30 bases in between. The CDR3 extends over 17 amino acids. CDR3 region: CATGSPSTGRFWGEQFF. CDR3 DNA: TGTGCCACCGGCTCCCCGAGTACTGGACGGTTTTGGGGCGAGCAGTTCTTC.

This chain joins TRBV15 and TRBJ1-5; maybe TRBD1 (6 bases). The V gene's germline CDR1 is LNHNV and CDR2 YYDKDF (reference sequence). V lost 5 bases to trimming and J lost 3 bases, with 11 bases between them. This CDR3 spans 14 amino acids. CDR3 DNA: TGTGCCACCAGCGGGACAAATTACAATCAGCCCCAGCATTTT. This translates into CATSGTNYNQPQHF.

J is TRBJ2-7 and V is TRBV5-1; weak D call: TRBD1 (7 bases). Trimming took off 0 bases at V and 0 bases at J, with 13 bases between the two ends. Germline lookup yields CDR1 SGHRS and CDR2 YFSETQ. CDR3 size: 16 residues. CDR3 nucleotides: TGCGCCAGCAGCTTGGAGTCAGGGGGAGGCTCCTACGAGCAGTACTTC. It codes for CASSLESGGGSYEQYF.

This clone has more than one count but fewer than ten. The CDR3 spells CASSQDRNEKLFF. The DNA for the CDR3 is TGCGCCAGCAGCCAAGATCGGAATGAAAAACTGTTTTTT. The chain joins TRBV4-3 to TRBJ1-4; D remains ambiguous. Trimming left V 0 bases short and J 5 bases short, with 4 bases between. The CDR3 loop spans 13 amino acids. Germline CDR1 reads LGHNA; CDR2 reads YSLEER.

The count of this clone is one. The V call is TRBV27, the J call TRBJ1-2; 9 nucleotides line up with TRBD1. Germline values: CDR1 MNHEY, CDR2 SMNVEV (reference sequence). There are 15 residues in the CDR3. Losses at the gene ends were 5 bases for V and 1 base for J; bases not matched to a gene: 5. CDR3 amino acids: CASSHRQGDNYGYTF. The CDR3 DNA reads TGTGCCAGCAGTCATCGACAGGGGGATAACTATGGCTACACCTTC.

The chain has TRBV6-5 and TRBJ1-2; 7 bases fit TRBD1. This CDR3 region has 14 residues. Germline CDR1 reads MNHEY; CDR2 reads SVGAGI. V gave up 6 bases and J gave up 7 bases; unmatched junction bases: 11. CDR3 nucleotides: TGTGCCAGCAGAACAGACAGGGCGGCTTCTGGCTACACCTTC. Encoded protein: CASRTDRAASGYTF.

This chain uses TRBV4-2 with TRBJ1-1; TRBD1 might be the D (6 bases). Germline V lookup: CDR1 LGHNA, CDR2 YNFKEQ. The CDR3 runs 14 residues. Trimming stripped 5 bases from V and 7 bases from J, with 17 bases between. The CDR3: CASSNNGGADEAFF. The CDR3 DNA reads TGTGCCAGCAGCAACAACGGGGGGGCCGATGAAGCTTTCTTT.

The rearrangement joins TRBV11-3 to TRBJ2-1; D gene unclear. CDR3 length: 16 amino acids. Germline V gene sequence: CDR1 SGHNT, CDR2 YENEEA. The V and J ends lost 0 bases and 0 bases respectively, with 9 bases between them. CDR3 residues: CASSLDLRGSYNEQFF. CDR3 sequence (DNA): TGTGCCAGCAGCTTAGATCTCCGCGGCTCCTACAATGAGCAGTTCTTC.

The J gene is TRBJ1-5, the V gene TRBV7-9; D remains unclear. Germline V lookup: CDR1 SEHNR, CDR2 FQNEAQ (reference sequence). The CDR3 is 13 amino acids. Trimming cost V 1 base and J 7 bases, with 8 bases left between them. The CDR3 DNA reads as TGTGCCAGCAGCTTAGAAGAGTGGCAGCCCCAGCATTTT. This codes for CASSLEEWQPQHF.

Only one count was recorded for this clone. The chain joins TRBV5-5 to TRBJ1-5, with a weak D call TRBD1 (6 bases). V lost 3 bases to trimming and J lost 2 bases, with 21 bases between them. Germline loops: CDR1 SGHKS, CDR2 YYEKEE (reference sequence). This CDR3 has 18 residues. The CDR3 is CASSSSPQGAAGNQPQHF. The DNA of the CDR3 is TGTGCCAGCAGCTCCTCCCCACAGGGTGCGGCTGGCAATCAGCCCCAGCATTTT.

This chain's CDR3 is CASSQEQGWVTEAFF. For the CDR3, the DNA is TGTGCCAGCAGCCAAGAACAGGGATGGGTCACTGAAGCTTTCTTT. This rearrangement joins TRBV4-2 to TRBJ1-1, with D possibly matching TRBD1 (6 bases). Germline CDR1 LGHNA, CDR2 YNFKEQ. V shed 0 bases and J shed 4 bases, with 12 bases lying between them. The CDR3 is made up of 15 amino acids.

The chain has TRBV29-1 and TRBJ2-5; D not resolved. CDR3 length equals 13 residues. The V gene lost 1 base and the J gene lost 2 bases, with 8 bases spanning the gap. Germline V gene lookup returns CDR1 SQVTM and CDR2 ANQGSEA. DNA of the CDR3: TGCAGCGTTGAAGCTGGCCATCAAGAGACCCAGTACTTC. Amino acid sequence: CSVEAGHQETQYF.

The CDR3 bases are TGTGCCAGTAGTATCCTCCCACGGGGAAGGGTGGTAACCAGCACAGATACGCAGTATTTT. Encoded protein: CASSILPRGRVVTSTDTQYF. The chain couples TRBV19 to TRBJ2-3; perhaps TRBD2 as D (5 bases). The V and J ends lost 3 bases and 0 bases respectively, with 25 bases between them. This CDR3 is built from 20 residues. Germline assignment: CDR1 LNHDA and CDR2 SQIVND (reference sequence). The entire variable domain, with the rest obtained from reference TRBV19 and TRBJ2-3, is as follows: DGGITQSPKYLFRKEGQNVTLSCEQNLNHDAMYWYRQDPGQGLRLIYYSQIVNDFQKGDIAEGYSVSREKKESFPLTVTSAQKNPTAFYLCASSILPRGRVVTSTDTQYFGPGTRLTVL.

This rearrangement joins TRBV19 to TRBJ1-1, with TRBD1 matching 7 bases. J was trimmed by 13 bases and V by 5 bases; bases with no gene match: 13. CDR3 length: 13 amino acids. Germline V gene data show CDR1 as LNHDA and CDR2 as SQIVND (reference sequence). The CDR3 loop reads CASSSYPGQRLFF. CDR3 in DNA: TGTGCCAGTAGTTCCTACCCGGGACAGCGACTTTTCTTT. Full variable domain (remainder filled in from reference TRBV19 and TRBJ1-1): DGGITQSPKYLFRKEGQNVTLSCEQNLNHDAMYWYRQDPGQGLRLIYYSQIVNDFQKGDIAEGYSVSREKKESFPLTVTSAQKNPTAFYLCASSSYPGQRLFFGQGTRLTVV.